This entry is about one TCR beta chain. Its antigen is unidentified. The data were taken from a study of T cell responses to AZD1222 COVID-19 vaccine. The overall study: Both about-4-week and about-12-week second-dose recipients were combined.

Trimming left V 5 bases short and J 0 bases short, with 7 bases between. There are 12 residues in the CDR3. Germline assignment: CDR1 GTSNPN and CDR2 SVGIG (reference sequence). This table comes from immunoSEQ multiplex PCR, and its TCRdb copy is limited to in-frame clones, with some not included. Altogether approximately 120,000 clones are present, about 85% being singletons, with the ten largest covering roughly 4%. Study-level findings and limits: The study reported that nearly half of spike-specific TCRs target unmutated variant regions. Dominant at 160-218 and 743-854, vaccine-associated CD4 TCRs also spanned spike. Baseline antibody screening turned up just six seropositive AZD1222 recipients.

The V gene is TRBV30, the J gene TRBJ1-1; no definite D call. This specimen consisted of peripheral blood, obtained on day 0 of AZD1222 vaccination. The sequence derives from an adult in good health. CDR3 DNA: TGTGCCTGGGATAGGCTGAACACTGAAGCTTTCTTT. This codes for CAWDRLNTEAFF.